This TCR beta chain was captured by sequencing in a study of T cells in localized non-small cell lung cancer. Study-level results: Heterogeneity stays possible, as sequencing covered only one tumor region. The study found T cell clonality highest in uninvolved adjacent lung, above tumor.

With respect to this clone: The antigen is not known.

The assay was immunoSEQ multiplex PCR, and TCRdb's table has in-frame clones only and misses some. This sample yields 38,000 or so clones, of which approximately 90% are seen a single time; around 6% belongs to the top ten. This material consisted of peripheral blood mononuclear cells, taken before any cancer treatment. The origin of this receptor is a male donor older than 55 with stage II lung adenocarcinoma.

CDR3 sequence reads: CASSLPKGGGNYGYTF. The CDR3, as DNA: TGTGCCAGCAGCCTGCCTAAGGGGGGAGGGAACTATGGCTACACCTTC. The chain combines TRBV6-6 with TRBJ1-2, with D tentatively TRBD1 (6 bases). Trimming left V 6 bases short and J 2 bases short, with 19 bases between. Germline V gene lookup returns CDR1 MNHNY and CDR2 SVGAGI (reference sequence). This CDR3 is 16 amino acids long.